Listed below are T cell receptor beta chains from one sample, sequenced in a study of blood T cell repertoires in COVID-19. This table comes from immunoSEQ multiplex PCR, and its TCRdb copy is limited to in-frame clones, with some not included. The table shows 200,000 to 250,000 clones, with around 86% occurring only once. Sample: peripheral blood. These receptor sequences come from a man aged 25 to 40 who had recovered from COVID-19. Each CDR3 is given without its conserved first and last residue. Clone size is shown for a subset of rows, as once, few, many or a class of expanded clone.

size: .
J: TRBJ2-2
V: TRBV5-1
CDR3: ASSLLGGANTGELF

size: .
J: TRBJ1-5
V: TRBV28
CDR3: ASSLLPPGGQPQH

size: .
J: TRBJ1-6
V: TRBV11-2
CDR3: ASSLVQGLYNSPLH

size: .
J: TRBJ1-6
V: TRBV27
CDR3: ASSYRGNSPLH

size: .
J: TRBJ2-2
V: TRBV6-5
CDR3: ASSPWTSAGELF

size: .
J: TRBJ2-2
V: TRBV4-2
CDR3: ASSQVKQPYTGELF

size: once
J: TRBJ2-4
V: TRBV6-1
CDR3: ASSELGTGVNIQY

size: .
J: TRBJ1-4
V: TRBV6-5
CDR3: ASKTGGAQKLF

size: .
J: TRBJ1-2
V: TRBV18
CDR3: ASSPTTFGYGYT

size: .
J: TRBJ1-1
V: TRBV5-1
CDR3: ASMLNWANTEAF

size: .
J: TRBJ1-1
V: TRBV3-1/TRBV3-2
CDR3: ASSQDFTGGTEAF

size: once
J: TRBJ2-3
V: TRBV7-6
CDR3: ASSLGLTTGTDTQY

size: .
J: TRBJ2-1
V: TRBV5-1
CDR3: ASSLAGQWGNEQF

size: .
J: TRBJ1-5
V: TRBV7-6
CDR3: ASSLGQGNQPQH

size: .
J: TRBJ2-7
V: TRBV30
CDR3: AWSVHRAYEQY

size: .
J: TRBJ2-5
V: TRBV4-1
CDR3: ASSQENREQETQY

size: .
J: TRBJ2-3
V: TRBV27
CDR3: ASSSLAGVVTDTQY

size: .
J: TRBJ2-7
V: TRBV5-4
CDR3: ASSPDRASGAREQY

size: .
J: TRBJ1-1
V: TRBV19
CDR3: ASSSTANTEAF

size: .
J: TRBJ2-7
V: TRBV6-2/TRBV6-3
CDR3: ASSSPLYPGQRFYEQY

size: .
J: TRBJ1-2
V: TRBV3-1/TRBV3-2
CDR3: ANTPRVYYGYT

size: .
J: TRBJ2-5
V: TRBV7-2
CDR3: ASSATSGAQETQY

size: few
J: TRBJ1-5
V: TRBV7-2
CDR3: ASSPYEVEPQH

size: .
J: TRBJ2-7
V: TRBV12-3/TRBV12-4
CDR3: ASSPLYEQY

size: .
J: TRBJ1-5
V: TRBV11-2
CDR3: ASSLGQGGNQPQH

size: .
J: TRBJ1-6
V: TRBV14
CDR3: ASSLIQGVANSPLH

size: .
J: TRBJ2-3
V: TRBV10-3
CDR3: AIRRTSGGATDTQY

size: .
J: TRBJ1-4
V: TRBV27
CDR3: ASSLGGAFEKLF

size: .
J: TRBJ2-2
V: TRBV24-1
CDR3: AVCLNLAGGFGELF

size: once
J: TRBJ2-5
V: TRBV2
CDR3: ASRGIERERGETQY

size: .
J: TRBJ2-1
V: TRBV27
CDR3: ASSFRGLYNEQF

size: .
J: TRBJ1-5
V: TRBV9
CDR3: ASSAGNQPQH

size: .
J: TRBJ2-7
V: TRBV14
CDR3: ASSPGQGFYEQY

size: .
J: TRBJ1-5
V: TRBV7-9
CDR3: ASSPGIHNQPQH

size: .
J: TRBJ1-1
V: TRBV13
CDR3: ASSRQGRGTEAF

size: once
J: TRBJ2-3
V: TRBV30
CDR3: AWTPLRVAGLGTDTQY

size: .
J: TRBJ2-6
V: TRBV6-5
CDR3: ASMGSGANVLT

size: .
J: TRBJ1-2
V: TRBV19
CDR3: ASSFDRGAGAYGYT

size: .
J: TRBJ1-2
V: TRBV5-1
CDR3: ASIIDPRVSNYGYT

size: .
J: TRBJ1-1
V: TRBV27
CDR3: ASSLAGGLFPVEAF

size: .
J: TRBJ1-5
V: TRBV7-9
CDR3: ASIESGGAGPQH

size: .
J: TRBJ1-1
V: TRBV7-8
CDR3: ASSLVSGEDTEAF

size: once
J: TRBJ2-7
V: TRBV19
CDR3: ASGRQDTYEQY

size: .
J: TRBJ2-7
V: TRBV5-4
CDR3: ASSYSTVPREQY